The clone carrying this TCR beta chain was seen only a few times. This entry is derived from a study of blood T cells in healthy people across ages. Study summary: There was about one barcoded beta molecule captured by template switching per two T cells.

A second PCR of about 7 to 12 cycles used a sample-barcoded 5' primer and a J-beta primer mix. Each CDR3 protein is one row after TCRdb ran MiXCR on the 5' RACE reads. The sample contains some 1.5 million distinct CDR3 sequences, about 45% of which appear only once. All donors came from Russia, were Caucasian and healthy, and spanned ages roughly 6 to 95. Isolated PBMCs totaled at least 6.5 million in each sample. The source material was blood. The TCR originated in a woman in her late teens or twenties in good health.

The DNA of the CDR3 is TGTGCCAGCAGGCCGGTCGGGGGCGACTTGAACACTGAAGCTTTCTTT. This sequence encodes CASRPVGGDLNTEAFF. The genes are TRBV6-2 or TRBV6-3 and TRBJ1-1; possible D gene TRBD1, 6 bases. The CDR3 runs 16 residues. From germline, CDR1 is MNHEY and CDR2 SVGEGT. V lost 6 bases to trimming and J lost 0 bases, with 17 bases between them.